This TCR beta chain was identified during a study of CD8 T cells in ankylosing spondylitis. TCRdb re-called the 5' RACE reads through MiXCR, storing one row per CDR3 protein. Among 200,000 to 300,000 distinct CDR3 sequences listed, 10% were seen once. Study-wide results and limits: The study identified a TCR beta motif of several highly homologous variants that appeared characteristic of ankylosing spondylitis blood. Certain motif variants had earlier appeared in reactive arthritis synovial fluid and blood.

This clonotype was detected ten times or more. Its antigen is unidentified. CDR3 length equals 16 residues. V was clipped by 0 bases and J by 4 bases; unmatched bases: 5. Germline loops: CDR1 LGHNA, CDR2 YNFKEQ. The chain carries TRBV4-2 and TRBJ2-2; 7 bases line up with TRBD2. The source material was blood, either unsorted or a sorted T cell fraction (not recorded which). This TCR was sampled from a male donor with ankylosing spondylitis or in good health (not recorded which). In DNA form, the CDR3 reads TGTGCCAGCAGCCAAGAGGGTAGCGGGTTCACCGGGGAGCTGTTTTTT. This codes for CASSQEGSGFTGELFF.